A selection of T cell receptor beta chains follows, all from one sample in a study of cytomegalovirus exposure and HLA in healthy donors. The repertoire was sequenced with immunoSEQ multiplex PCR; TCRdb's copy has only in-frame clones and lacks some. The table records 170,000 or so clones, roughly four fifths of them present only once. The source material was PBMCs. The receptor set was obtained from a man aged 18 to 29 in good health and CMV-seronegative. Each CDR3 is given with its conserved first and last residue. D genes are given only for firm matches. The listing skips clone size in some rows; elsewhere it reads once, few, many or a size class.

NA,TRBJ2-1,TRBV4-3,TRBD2,CASGPLAEPGNEQFF,TGCGCCAGCGGACCCCTAGCGGAACCAGGGAATGAGCAGTTCTTC
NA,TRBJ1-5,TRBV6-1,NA,CASSDRVGNQPQHF,TGTGCCAGCAGTGACAGGGTGGGCAATCAGCCCCAGCATTTT
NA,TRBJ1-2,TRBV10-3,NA,CAISGDRSRYGYTF,TGTGCCATCAGCGGCGACAGAAGCCGCTATGGCTACACCTTC
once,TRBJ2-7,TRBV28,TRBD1,CASTNRGLLYGQYF,TGTGCCAGCACCAACAGGGGGCTCCTCTACGGGCAGTACTTC
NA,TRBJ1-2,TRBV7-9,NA,CASSLYGTQTF,TGTGCCAGCAGCTTATATGGGACACAAACCTTC
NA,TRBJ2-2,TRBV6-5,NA,CASNKGGLYTGELFF,TGTGCCAGCAATAAGGGAGGTCTCTACACCGGGGAGCTGTTTTTT
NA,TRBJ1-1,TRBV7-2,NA,CASSVSSLTEAFF,TGTGCCAGCAGCGTCTCTAGCCTCACTGAAGCTTTCTTT
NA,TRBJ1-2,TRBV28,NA,CASSTRLVYGYTF,TGTGCCAGCAGTACCCGGTTGGTCTATGGCTACACCTTC
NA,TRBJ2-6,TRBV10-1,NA,CASISGDMNSGANVLTF,TGCGCCAGCATATCAGGGGACATGAACTCTGGGGCCAACGTCCTGACTTTC
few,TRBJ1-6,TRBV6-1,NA,CASSDRDTSSPLHF,TGTGCCAGCAGTGACCGGGACACCAGTTCACCCCTCCACTTT
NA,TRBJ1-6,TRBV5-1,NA,CASSLFGTGRADSPLHF,TGCGCCAGCAGCTTGTTTGGAACAGGGAGGGCTGATTCACCCCTCCACTTT
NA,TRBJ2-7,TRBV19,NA,CASSGQGIDEQYF,TGTGCCAGTAGTGGTCAGGGAATCGACGAGCAGTACTTC
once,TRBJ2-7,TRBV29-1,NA,CSVEGGSGLFYEQYF,TGCAGCGTTGAAGGGGGATCAGGACTCTTCTACGAGCAGTACTTC
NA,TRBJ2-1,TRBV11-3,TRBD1,CASSLTQGVRFF,TGTGCCAGCAGCTTAACACAGGGGGTACGTTTCTTC
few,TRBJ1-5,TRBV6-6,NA,CASSGQGSPSQPQHF,TGTGCCAGCAGTGGCCAGGGGAGTCCCTCTCAGCCCCAGCATTTT
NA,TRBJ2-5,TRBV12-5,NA,CASGLFSRETQYF,TGTGCTAGTGGTTTGTTTTCCAGAGAGACCCAGTACTTC
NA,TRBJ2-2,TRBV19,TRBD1,CASISDRAVRTGELFF,TGTGCCAGTATCTCGGACAGGGCCGTTCGCACCGGGGAGCTGTTTTTT
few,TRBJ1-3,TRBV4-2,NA,CASSQENSGGSGNTIYF,TGTGCCAGCAGCCAAGAAAACTCCGGGGGTTCTGGAAACACCATATATTTT
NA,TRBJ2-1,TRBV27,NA,CASSSYQGGRYNEQFF,TGTGCCAGCAGTTCGTACCAGGGTGGACGCTACAATGAGCAGTTCTTC
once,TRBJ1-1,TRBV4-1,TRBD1,CASSETRQGLLYAEAFF,TGCGCCAGCAGCGAAACTAGACAGGGTTTGCTTTACGCTGAAGCTTTCTTT
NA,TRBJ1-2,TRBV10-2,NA,CASSDSAGRGIFGYTF,TGCGCCAGCAGTGATTCCGCGGGACGTGGTATTTTTGGCTACACCTTC
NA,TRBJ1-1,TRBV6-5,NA,CASSYSRGSRGAFF,TGTGCCAGCAGTTACTCGAGAGGGAGCCGGGGAGCTTTCTTT